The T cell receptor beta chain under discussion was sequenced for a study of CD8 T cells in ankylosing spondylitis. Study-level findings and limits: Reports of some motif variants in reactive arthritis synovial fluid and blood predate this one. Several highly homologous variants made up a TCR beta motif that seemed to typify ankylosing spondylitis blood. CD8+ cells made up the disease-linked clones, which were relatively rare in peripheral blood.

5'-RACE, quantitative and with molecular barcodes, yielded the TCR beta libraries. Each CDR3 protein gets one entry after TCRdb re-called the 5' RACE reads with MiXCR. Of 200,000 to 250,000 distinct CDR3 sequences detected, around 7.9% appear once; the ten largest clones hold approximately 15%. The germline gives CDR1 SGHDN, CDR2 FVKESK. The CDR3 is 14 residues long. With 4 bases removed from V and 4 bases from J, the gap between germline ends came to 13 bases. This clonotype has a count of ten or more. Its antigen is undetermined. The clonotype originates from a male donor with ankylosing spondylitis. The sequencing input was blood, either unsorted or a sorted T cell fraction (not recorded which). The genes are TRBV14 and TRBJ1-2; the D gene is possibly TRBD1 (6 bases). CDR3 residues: CASSPIGQLYGYTF. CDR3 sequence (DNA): TGTGCCAGCAGCCCAATAGGACAGCTCTATGGCTACACCTTC.